This is a list of T cell receptor beta chains from one sample in a study of blood T cell repertoires in COVID-19. The data were produced by immunoSEQ multiplex PCR, yet TCRdb's version contains in-frame clones alone and is incomplete. In the table there are approximately 81,000 clones, approximately 82% of which are singletons. The source material was peripheral blood. These TCRs come from a human donor in a cohort sampled during active COVID-19. Both conserved end residues are part of each CDR3. A D gene is named only where the DNA matches it firmly. Clone size, where shown, is once, few, many, or a class for clones that have expanded.

j_gene | abundance | v_gene | d_gene | CDR3aa
TRBJ1-2 | NA | TRBV9 | TRBD1 | CASSVATRGAYGYTF
TRBJ2-2 | NA | TRBV24-1 | NA | CATSDETGRTGELFF
TRBJ2-2 | NA | TRBV7-6 | NA | CASSYPEGGRGNTGELFF
TRBJ1-1 | few | TRBV7-3 | TRBD1 | CASSPQTRRQGEAFF
TRBJ2-3 | once | TRBV29-1 | NA | CSVEGEGGPGDTQYF
TRBJ2-5 | once | TRBV11-1 | TRBD2 | CASSLLRLARQETQYF
TRBJ2-7 | NA | TRBV6-2/TRBV6-3 | NA | CASSYSWGESYEQYF
TRBJ2-7 | NA | TRBV7-2 | TRBD1 | CASSLAGTGSYEQYF
TRBJ2-1 | NA | TRBV27 | TRBD2 | CASSLPRTSGGVLPPYNEQFF
TRBJ2-7 | few | TRBV5-4 | NA | CASSSPGRSSYEQYF
TRBJ2-3 | NA | TRBV6-6 | TRBD2 | CASSPRRSGGTTDTQYF
TRBJ1-1 | NA | TRBV7-8 | TRBD1 | CASSLDEGANTEAFF
TRBJ2-5 | once | TRBV19 | NA | CASSTRLVETQYF
TRBJ1-1 | NA | TRBV5-5 | NA | CASRSTRATEAFF
TRBJ1-5 | medium-sized | TRBV3-1/TRBV3-2 | NA | CASSTGDSNQPQHF
TRBJ2-3 | NA | TRBV6-5 | TRBD1 | CASSWTGTADTQYF
TRBJ2-7 | NA | TRBV12-3/TRBV12-4 | NA | CASRHRSYEQYF
TRBJ1-1 | NA | TRBV18 | TRBD1 | CASSLQTGDWTEAFF
TRBJ1-6 | once | TRBV7-9 | NA | CASSNQGALHNSPLHF
TRBJ1-2 | NA | TRBV12-3/TRBV12-4 | NA | CASSFKRVGGYTF
TRBJ2-3 | NA | TRBV4-2 | TRBD2 | CASSQDERGPTDTQYF
TRBJ1-5 | NA | TRBV7-2 | NA | CASSPMGGFQPQHF
TRBJ1-5 | once | TRBV6-5 | TRBD1 | CASGPGGFQPQHF
TRBJ2-7 | NA | TRBV7-2 | TRBD2 | CASSLMDGGGAPEQYF
TRBJ1-6 | few | TRBV11-2 | NA | CASSLAGVASPLHF
TRBJ1-1 | NA | TRBV2 | TRBD1 | CASRTGERTEAFF
TRBJ2-2 | NA | TRBV5-5 | NA | CASIWGLGTGELFF
TRBJ1-1 | NA | TRBV6-5 | TRBD1 | CASSYLWTGSNTEAFF
TRBJ1-1 | medium-sized | TRBV12-3/TRBV12-4 | TRBD1 | CASSTGGGTEAFF
TRBJ1-5 | NA | TRBV6-5 | NA | CASQGYGNQPQHF
TRBJ1-5 | NA | TRBV4-2 | NA | CASSQVALLYSNQPQHF
TRBJ2-7 | NA | TRBV19 | NA | CAKVPSGNAYEQYF
TRBJ2-7 | NA | TRBV6-5 | NA | CARPHRDYEQYF
TRBJ1-5 | NA | TRBV4-1 | NA | CASSPPGRINQPQHF
TRBJ1-6 | many | TRBV27 | NA | CASGSKGSASPLHF
TRBJ1-2 | NA | TRBV9 | TRBD1 | CASSPVGTGGGYTF
TRBJ2-7 | NA | TRBV7-9 | TRBD2 | CASSLAAGAGGEQYF
TRBJ2-1 | NA | TRBV19 | TRBD2 | CASSIFSGTSGGQYNEQFF
TRBJ2-7 | once | TRBV5-1 | TRBD1 | CASSPGLGTGKYEQYF
TRBJ2-1 | NA | TRBV15 | NA | CATSLGVYNEQFF
TRBJ2-7 | NA | TRBV30 | TRBD2 | CAFDLAGAEGEQYF
TRBJ1-2 | NA | TRBV19 | NA | CASSIDRVSDGYTF
TRBJ1-2 | NA | TRBV6-5 | NA | CASRGGAGVDYGYTF
TRBJ1-2 | NA | TRBV4-3 | TRBD1 | CASSQVAGQGFSGYTF
TRBJ1-2 | NA | TRBV6-2/TRBV6-3 | TRBD1 | CASSDRDREGYGYTF
TRBJ1-2 | NA | TRBV25-1 | TRBD1 | CASSLDRGFGYTF
TRBJ1-6 | NA | TRBV5-4 | TRBD1 | CASTLRTGGLWNSPLHF
TRBJ1-5 | NA | TRBV18 | NA | CASSPRGGGGNQPQHF
TRBJ1-3 | NA | TRBV9 | TRBD1 | CASSPRDRHSGNTIYF
TRBJ2-2 | NA | TRBV5-1 | NA | CASSHTVAGELFF
TRBJ1-2 | few | TRBV6-5 | NA | CATEVGGIIYGYTF
TRBJ1-3 | NA | TRBV18 | NA | CASSLQGRDTIYF
TRBJ2-7 | NA | TRBV5-1 | TRBD1 | CASSQTGQGRYEQYF
TRBJ1-2 | NA | TRBV19 | NA | CASSIKAGAPYGYTF
TRBJ2-1 | NA | TRBV6-6 | NA | CASSFDRFIAEQFF
TRBJ2-7 | NA | TRBV6-5 | NA | CASSLTQNRFLEQYF
TRBJ2-3 | NA | TRBV3-1/TRBV3-2 | TRBD2 | CASSRGTSGGLAQYF
TRBJ2-7 | NA | TRBV5-6 | NA | CASSPSSVPSYEQYF
TRBJ2-3 | once | TRBV9 | TRBD2 | CASSVAGTSGVTDTQYF
TRBJ2-1 | NA | TRBV19 | TRBD2 | CASSIGTAGGSSNFYNEQFF